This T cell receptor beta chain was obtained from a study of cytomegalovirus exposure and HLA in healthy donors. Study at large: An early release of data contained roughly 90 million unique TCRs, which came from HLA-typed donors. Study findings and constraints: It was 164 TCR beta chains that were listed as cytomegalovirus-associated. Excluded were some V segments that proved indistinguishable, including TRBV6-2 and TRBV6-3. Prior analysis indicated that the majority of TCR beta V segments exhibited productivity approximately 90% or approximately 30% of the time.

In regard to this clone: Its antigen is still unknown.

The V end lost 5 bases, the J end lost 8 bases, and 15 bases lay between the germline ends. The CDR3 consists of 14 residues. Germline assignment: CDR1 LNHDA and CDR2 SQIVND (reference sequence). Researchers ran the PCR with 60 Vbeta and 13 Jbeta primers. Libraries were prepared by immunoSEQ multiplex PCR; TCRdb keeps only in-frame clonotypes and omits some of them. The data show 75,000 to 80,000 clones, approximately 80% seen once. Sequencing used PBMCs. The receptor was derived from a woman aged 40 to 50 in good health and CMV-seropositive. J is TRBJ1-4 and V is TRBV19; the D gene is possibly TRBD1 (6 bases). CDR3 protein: CASSASGTREKLFF. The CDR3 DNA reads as TGTGCCAGTAGTGCTTCCGGGACACGGGAAAAACTGTTTTTT. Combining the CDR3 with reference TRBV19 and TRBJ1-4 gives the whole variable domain DGGITQSPKYLFRKEGQNVTLSCEQNLNHDAMYWYRQDPGQGLRLIYYSQIVNDFQKGDIAEGYSVSREKKESFPLTVTSAQKNPTAFYLCASSASGTREKLFFGSGTQLSVL.